This T cell receptor beta chain was identified during a study of T cell responses to AZD1222 COVID-19 vaccine. General observations from the study: The number of AZD1222 recipients seropositive at baseline was only five or six. The donors showed a predominance of white British ancestry and of females, with possible underestimation of clonal diversity.

Trimming left V 0 bases short and J 5 bases short, with 13 bases between. This CDR3 has 15 amino acids. From germline, CDR1 is SEHNR and CDR2 FQNEAQ (reference sequence). Using immunoSEQ multiplex PCR, the repertoire was profiled, and TCRdb retains in-frame clones only, with some absent. The repertoire holds about 140,000 clones, with 92% as singletons. Worth noting for this clone: Its target is not known.

The clonotype was recovered from an adult who received the AZD1222 COVID-19 vaccine. Material: peripheral blood, obtained 28 days after the second AZD1222 dose. The chain uses TRBV7-9 and TRBJ1-2; D remains unclear. The CDR3 here is CASSLALTEVYGYTF. The CDR3 nucleotides read TGTGCCAGCAGCTTAGCGTTAACCGAAGTTTATGGCTACACCTTC.